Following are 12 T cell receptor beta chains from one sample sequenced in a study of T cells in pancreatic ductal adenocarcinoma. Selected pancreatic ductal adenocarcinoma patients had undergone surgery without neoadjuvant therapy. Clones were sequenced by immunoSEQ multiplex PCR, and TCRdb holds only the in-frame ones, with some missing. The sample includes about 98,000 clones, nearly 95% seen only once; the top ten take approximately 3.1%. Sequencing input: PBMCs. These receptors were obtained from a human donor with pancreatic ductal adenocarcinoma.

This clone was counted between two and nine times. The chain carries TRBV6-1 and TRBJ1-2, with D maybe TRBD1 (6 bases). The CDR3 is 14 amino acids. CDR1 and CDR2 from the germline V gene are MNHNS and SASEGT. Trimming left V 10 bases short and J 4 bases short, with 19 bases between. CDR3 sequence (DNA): TGTGCCACTCAGCGATACAGGGAAGCCTATGGCTACACCTTC. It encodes CATQRYREAYGYTF.

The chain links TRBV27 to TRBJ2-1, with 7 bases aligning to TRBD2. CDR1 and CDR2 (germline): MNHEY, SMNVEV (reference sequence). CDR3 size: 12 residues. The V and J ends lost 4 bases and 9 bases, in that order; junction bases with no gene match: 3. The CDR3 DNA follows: TGTGCCAGCAGTTACGGGGGGAGTGAGCAGTTCTTC. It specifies CASSYGGSEQFF.

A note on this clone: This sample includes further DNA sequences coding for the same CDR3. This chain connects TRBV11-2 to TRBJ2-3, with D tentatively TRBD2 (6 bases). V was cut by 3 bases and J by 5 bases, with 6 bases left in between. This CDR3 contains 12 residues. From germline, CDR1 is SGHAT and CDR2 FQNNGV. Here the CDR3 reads CASSLGGDTQYF. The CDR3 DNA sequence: TGTGCCAGCAGCTTGGGGGGAGATACGCAGTATTTT.

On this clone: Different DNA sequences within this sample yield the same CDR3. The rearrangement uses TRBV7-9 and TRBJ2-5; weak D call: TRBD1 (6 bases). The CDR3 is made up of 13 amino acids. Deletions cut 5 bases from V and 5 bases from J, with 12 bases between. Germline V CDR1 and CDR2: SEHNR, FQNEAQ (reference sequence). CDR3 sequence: CASSQTGEETQYF. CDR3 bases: TGTGCCAGCAGCCAGACAGGAGAGGAGACCCAGTACTTC.

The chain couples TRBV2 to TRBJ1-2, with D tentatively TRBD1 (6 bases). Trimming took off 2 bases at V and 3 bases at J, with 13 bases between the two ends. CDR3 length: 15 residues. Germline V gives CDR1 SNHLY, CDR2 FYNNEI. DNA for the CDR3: TGTGCCAGCAGTGAACAAGGGGGTAGTGACTATGGCTACACCTTC. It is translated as CASSEQGGSDYGYTF.

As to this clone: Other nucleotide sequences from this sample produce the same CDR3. In DNA form, the CDR3 reads TGTGCCAGCAGCTTAGACAGGGCGCAAGAGACCCAGTACTTC. Translating it yields CASSLDRAQETQYF. This sequence joins TRBV7-2 and TRBJ2-5; D is perhaps TRBD1 (6 bases). Germline CDR1 is SGHTA and CDR2 is FQGNSA. The CDR3 totals 14 residues. Trimming left V 1 base short and J 2 bases short, with 8 bases between.

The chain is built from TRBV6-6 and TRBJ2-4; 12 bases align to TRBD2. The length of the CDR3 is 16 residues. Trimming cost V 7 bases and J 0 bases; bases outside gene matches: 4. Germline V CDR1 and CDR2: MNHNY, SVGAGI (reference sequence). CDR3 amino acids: CASKTSGSEAKNIQYF. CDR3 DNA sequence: TGTGCCAGCAAGACTAGCGGGAGTGAAGCCAAAAACATTCAGTACTTC.

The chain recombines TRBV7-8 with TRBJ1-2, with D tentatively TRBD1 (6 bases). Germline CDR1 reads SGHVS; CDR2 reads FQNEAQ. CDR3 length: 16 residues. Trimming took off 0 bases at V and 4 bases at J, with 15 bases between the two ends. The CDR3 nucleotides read TGTGCCAGCAGCTTAGCGGGGGCAGGGGCAGTCTATGGCTACACCTTC. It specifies CASSLAGAGAVYGYTF.

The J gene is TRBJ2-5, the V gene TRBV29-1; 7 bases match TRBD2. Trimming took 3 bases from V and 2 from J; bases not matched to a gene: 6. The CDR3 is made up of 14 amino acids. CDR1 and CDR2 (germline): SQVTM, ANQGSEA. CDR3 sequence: CSVDASGEQETQYF. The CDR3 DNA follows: TGCAGCGTTGACGCTAGCGGAGAACAAGAGACCCAGTACTTC.

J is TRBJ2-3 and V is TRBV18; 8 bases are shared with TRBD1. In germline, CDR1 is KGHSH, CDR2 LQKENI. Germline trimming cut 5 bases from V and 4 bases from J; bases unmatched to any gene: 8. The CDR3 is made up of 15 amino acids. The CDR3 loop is CASSSGQGRADTQYF. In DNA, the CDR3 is TGTGCCAGCTCATCCGGACAGGGTAGGGCAGATACGCAGTATTTT.

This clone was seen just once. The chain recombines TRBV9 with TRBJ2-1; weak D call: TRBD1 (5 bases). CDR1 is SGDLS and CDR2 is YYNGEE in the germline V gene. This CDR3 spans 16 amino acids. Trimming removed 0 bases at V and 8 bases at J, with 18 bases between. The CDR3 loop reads CASSVGVGPRADEQFF. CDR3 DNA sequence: TGTGCCAGCAGCGTAGGTGTAGGACCCAGGGCTGATGAGCAGTTCTTC.

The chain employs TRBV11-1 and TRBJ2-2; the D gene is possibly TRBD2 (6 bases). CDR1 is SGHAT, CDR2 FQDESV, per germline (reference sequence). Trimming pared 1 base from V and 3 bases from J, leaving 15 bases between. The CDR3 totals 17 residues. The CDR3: CASSLGRLGEDTGELFF. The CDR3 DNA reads TGTGCCAGCAGCTTAGGCCGACTAGGGGAGGACACCGGGGAGCTGTTTTTT.